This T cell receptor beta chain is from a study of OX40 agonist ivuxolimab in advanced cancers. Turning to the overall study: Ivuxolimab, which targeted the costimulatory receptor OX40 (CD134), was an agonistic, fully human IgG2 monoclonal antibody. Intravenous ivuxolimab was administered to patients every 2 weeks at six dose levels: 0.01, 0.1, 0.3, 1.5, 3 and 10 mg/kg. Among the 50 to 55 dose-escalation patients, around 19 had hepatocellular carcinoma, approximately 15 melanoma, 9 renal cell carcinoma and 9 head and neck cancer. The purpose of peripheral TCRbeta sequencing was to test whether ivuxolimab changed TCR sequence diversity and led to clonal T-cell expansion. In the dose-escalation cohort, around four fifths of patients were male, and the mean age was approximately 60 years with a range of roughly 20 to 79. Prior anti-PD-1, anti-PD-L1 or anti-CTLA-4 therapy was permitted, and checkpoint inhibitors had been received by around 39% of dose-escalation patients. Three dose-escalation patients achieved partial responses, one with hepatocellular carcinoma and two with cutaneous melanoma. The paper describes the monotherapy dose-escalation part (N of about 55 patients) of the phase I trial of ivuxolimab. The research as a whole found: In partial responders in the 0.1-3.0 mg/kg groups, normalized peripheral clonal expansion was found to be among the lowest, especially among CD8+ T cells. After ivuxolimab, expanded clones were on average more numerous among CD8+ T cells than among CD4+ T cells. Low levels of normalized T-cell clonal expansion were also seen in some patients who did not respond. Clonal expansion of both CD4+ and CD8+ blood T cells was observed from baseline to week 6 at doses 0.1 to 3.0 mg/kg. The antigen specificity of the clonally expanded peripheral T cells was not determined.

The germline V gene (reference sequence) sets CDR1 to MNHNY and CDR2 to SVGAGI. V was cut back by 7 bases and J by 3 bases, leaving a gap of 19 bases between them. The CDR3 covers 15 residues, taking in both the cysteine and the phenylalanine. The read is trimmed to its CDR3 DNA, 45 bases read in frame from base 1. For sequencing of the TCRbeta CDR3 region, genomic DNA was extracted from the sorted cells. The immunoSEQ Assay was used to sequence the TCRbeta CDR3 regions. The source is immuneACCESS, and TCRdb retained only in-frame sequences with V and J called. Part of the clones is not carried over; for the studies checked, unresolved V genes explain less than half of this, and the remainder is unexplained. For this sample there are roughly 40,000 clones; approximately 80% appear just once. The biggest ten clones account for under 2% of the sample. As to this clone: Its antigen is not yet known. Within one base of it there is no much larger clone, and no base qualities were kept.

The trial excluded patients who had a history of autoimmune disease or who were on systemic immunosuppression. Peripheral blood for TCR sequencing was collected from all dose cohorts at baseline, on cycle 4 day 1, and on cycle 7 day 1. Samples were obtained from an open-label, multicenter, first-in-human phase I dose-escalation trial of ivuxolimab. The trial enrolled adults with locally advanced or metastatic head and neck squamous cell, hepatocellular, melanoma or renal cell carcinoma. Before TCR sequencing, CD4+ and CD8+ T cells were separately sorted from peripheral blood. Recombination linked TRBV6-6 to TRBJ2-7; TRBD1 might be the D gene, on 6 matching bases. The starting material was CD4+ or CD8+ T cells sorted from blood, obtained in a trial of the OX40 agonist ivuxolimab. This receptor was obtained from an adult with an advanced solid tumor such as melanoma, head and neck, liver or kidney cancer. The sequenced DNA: TGTGCCAGCAAGCAAGGACAGAGCTACTACTACGAGCAGTACTTC. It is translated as CASKQGQSYYYEQYF.